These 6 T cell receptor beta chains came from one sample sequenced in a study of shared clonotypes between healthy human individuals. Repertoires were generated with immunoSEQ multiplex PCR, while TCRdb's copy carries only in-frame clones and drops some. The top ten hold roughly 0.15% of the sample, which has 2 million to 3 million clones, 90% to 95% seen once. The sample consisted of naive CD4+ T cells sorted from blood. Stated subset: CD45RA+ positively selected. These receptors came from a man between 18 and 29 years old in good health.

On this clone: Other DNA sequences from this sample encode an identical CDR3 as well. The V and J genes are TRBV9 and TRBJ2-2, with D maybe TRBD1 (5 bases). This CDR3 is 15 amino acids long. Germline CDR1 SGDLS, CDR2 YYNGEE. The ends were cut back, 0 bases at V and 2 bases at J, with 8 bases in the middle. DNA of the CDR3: TGTGCCAGCAGCGTAGACAGGCTCAACACCGGGGAGCTGTTTTTT. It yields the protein CASSVDRLNTGELFF. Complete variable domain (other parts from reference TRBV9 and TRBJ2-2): DSGVTQTPKHLITATGQRVTLRCSPRSGDLSVYWYQQSLDQGLQFLIQYYNGEERAKGNILERFSAQQFPDLHSELNLSSLELGDSALYFCASSVDRLNTGELFFGEGSRLTVL.

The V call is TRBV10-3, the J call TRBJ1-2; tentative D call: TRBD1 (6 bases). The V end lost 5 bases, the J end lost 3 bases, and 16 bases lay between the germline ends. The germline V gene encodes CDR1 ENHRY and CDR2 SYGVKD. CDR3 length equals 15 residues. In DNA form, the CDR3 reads TGTGCCATCAGTCAAATTAGGGGGGGCGACTATGGCTACACCTTC. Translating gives CAISQIRGGDYGYTF.

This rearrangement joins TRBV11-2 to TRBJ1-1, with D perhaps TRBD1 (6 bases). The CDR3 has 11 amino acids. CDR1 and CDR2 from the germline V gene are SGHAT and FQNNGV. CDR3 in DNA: TGTGCTGAGGGGGACGCCGGGCGAGCTTTCTTT. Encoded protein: CAEGDAGRAFF.

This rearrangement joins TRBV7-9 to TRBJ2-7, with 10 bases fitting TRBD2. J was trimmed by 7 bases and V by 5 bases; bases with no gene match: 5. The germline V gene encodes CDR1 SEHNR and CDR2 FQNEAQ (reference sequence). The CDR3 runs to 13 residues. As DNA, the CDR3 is TGTGCCAGCAGCACCCGGACTAGCGGAGAGCAGTACTTC. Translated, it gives CASSTRTSGEQYF.

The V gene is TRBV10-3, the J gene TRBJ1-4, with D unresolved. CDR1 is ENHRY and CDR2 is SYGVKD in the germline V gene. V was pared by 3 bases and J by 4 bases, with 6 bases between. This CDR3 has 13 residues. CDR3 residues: CAISEQYNEKLFF. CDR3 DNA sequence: TGTGCCATCAGTGAACAGTATAATGAAAAACTGTTTTTT.

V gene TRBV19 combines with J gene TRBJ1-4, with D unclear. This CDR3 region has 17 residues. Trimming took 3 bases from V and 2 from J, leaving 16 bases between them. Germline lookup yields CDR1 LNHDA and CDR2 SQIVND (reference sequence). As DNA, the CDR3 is TGTGCCAGTAGTATTGACTCCCGAGAATCCACTAATGAAAAACTGTTTTTT. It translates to CASSIDSRESTNEKLFF.